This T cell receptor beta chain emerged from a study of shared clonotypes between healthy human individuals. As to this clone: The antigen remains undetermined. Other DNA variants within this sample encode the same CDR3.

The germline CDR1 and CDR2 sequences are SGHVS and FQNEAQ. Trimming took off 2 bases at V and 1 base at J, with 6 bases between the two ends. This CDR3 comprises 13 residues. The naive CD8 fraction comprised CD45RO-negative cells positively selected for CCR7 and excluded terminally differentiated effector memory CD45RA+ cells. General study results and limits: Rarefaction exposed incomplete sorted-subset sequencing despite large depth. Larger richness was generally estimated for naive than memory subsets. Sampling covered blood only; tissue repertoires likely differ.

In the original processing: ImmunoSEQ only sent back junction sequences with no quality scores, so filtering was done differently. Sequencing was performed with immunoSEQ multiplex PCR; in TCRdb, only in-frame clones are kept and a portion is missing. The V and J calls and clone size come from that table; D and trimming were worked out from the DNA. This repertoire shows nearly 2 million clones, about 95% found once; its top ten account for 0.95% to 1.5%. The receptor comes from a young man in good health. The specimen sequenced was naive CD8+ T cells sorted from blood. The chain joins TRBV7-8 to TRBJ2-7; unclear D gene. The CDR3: CASSLSLSYEQYF. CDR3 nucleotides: TGTGCCAGCAGCTTATCCCTTTCCTACGAGCAGTACTTC.